This TCR beta chain was retrieved from a study of blood T cells in healthy people across ages. The germline V and J ends were trimmed by 7 bases and 4 bases, with 5 bases remaining between them. The CDR3 consists of 12 residues. Per the germline V gene, CDR1 is MNHEY and CDR2 is SVGAGI. Total RNA was isolated from each sample in quantities of at least 5.5 micrograms. It was with a sample-barcoded 5' primer and a J-beta primer mix that a second PCR of about 6 to 12 cycles was run. In TCRdb, the 5' RACE reads were re-called with MiXCR into one record per CDR3 protein. The sample consists of under 1,100,000 distinct CDR3 sequences, around 27% of them appearing once. These same records also appear under a second study, on T cells of mothers and their children.

Source material: blood. The TCR comes from a girl under 10 years old in good health. This chain uses TRBV6-5 with TRBJ1-6; tentative D call: TRBD1 (5 bases). The DNA of the CDR3 is TGTGCCAGCAAGGGGTATAATTCACCCCTCCACTTT. Protein product: CASKGYNSPLHF.